The 29 T cell receptor beta chains in this list originate from one sample, sequenced in a study of cytomegalovirus exposure and HLA in healthy donors. PCR primers comprised 60 Vbeta and 13 Jbeta primers. The assay was immunoSEQ multiplex PCR, and TCRdb's table has in-frame clones only and misses some. The table includes approximately 71,000 clones, about 78% detected once. Specimen: PBMCs. All receptors come from a woman aged 40 to 49 in good health and CMV-seropositive.

This rearrangement joins TRBV9 to TRBJ2-5; possibly TRBD2 for D (5 bases). From germline, CDR1 is SGDLS and CDR2 YYNGEE. There are 15 residues in the CDR3. V dropped 0 bases and J dropped 7 bases, with 16 bases sitting between them. In nucleotides, the CDR3 is TGTGCCAGCAGCGTAGCGGCGGAGGCGGTAGCGACCCAGTACTTC. Protein product: CASSVAAEAVATQYF.

This clone was detected ten times or more. This chain uses TRBV7-9 with TRBJ1-1; 7 bases are a match to TRBD1. The CDR3 extends over 14 amino acids. V dropped 2 bases and J dropped 4; count of bases not matched to a gene: 4. Looked up from germline, CDR1 is SEHNR and CDR2 is FQNEAQ (reference sequence). CDR3 amino acids: CASSLLSGGTEAFF. The DNA of the CDR3 is TGTGCCAGCAGCTTACTGTCAGGGGGCACTGAAGCTTTCTTT.

This clone was observed a few times. The V call is TRBV19, the J call TRBJ2-7; D might be TRBD1 (6 bases). Trimming shortened V by 4 bases and J by 4 bases, and 14 bases separated the two germline ends. CDR1 is LNHDA, CDR2 SQIVND, per germline (reference sequence). This CDR3 comprises 14 residues. The CDR3 here is CASSRTVGGYEQYF. The CDR3, as DNA: TGTGCCAGTAGTAGGACAGTTGGAGGTTACGAGCAGTACTTC.

This sequence joins TRBV15 and TRBJ1-5; TRBD1 is a possible D gene (5 bases). CDR1 LNHNV and CDR2 YYDKDF come from the germline V gene (reference sequence). The V end lost 3 bases, the J end lost 1 base, and 10 bases lay between the germline ends. The CDR3 contains 15 residues. This chain's CDR3 is CATSSSGRSNQPQHF. The CDR3 nucleotides are TGTGCCACCAGCAGTTCAGGGCGAAGCAATCAGCCCCAGCATTTT.

The chain's CDR3 is CASSSMTGNEKLFF. The CDR3 region has the DNA TGTGCCAGCAGCTCCATGACAGGAAATGAAAAACTGTTTTTT. The rearrangement links TRBV5-4 to TRBJ1-4, with a weak D call TRBD1 (6 bases). CDR3 size: 14 residues. The V and J ends lost 3 bases and 5 bases respectively, with 11 bases between them. The germline V gene encodes CDR1 SGHNT and CDR2 YYREEE (reference sequence).

This clone was counted between two and nine times. The CDR3 reads CASSWYRVGEQYF. The DNA of the CDR3 is TGTGCCAGCAGCTGGTACAGGGTTGGCGAGCAGTACTTC. V and J are TRBV5-6 and TRBJ2-7, with D perhaps matching TRBD1 (6 bases). Germline CDR1 is SGHDT and CDR2 is YYEEEE. The CDR3 is made up of 13 amino acids. V lost 3 bases and J lost 6, with 13 bases in between.

This clone was detected once. The chain carries TRBV30 and TRBJ1-5; 10 nucleotides line up with TRBD1. This CDR3 contains 17 residues. Trimming cost V 2 bases and J 0 bases; bases outside gene matches: 7. Per germline, CDR1 GTSNPN and CDR2 SVGIG (reference sequence). For the CDR3, the DNA is TGTGCCTGGAGTATTTGGGACAGGGGCTTTAGCAATCAGCCCCAGCATTTT. Amino acids: CAWSIWDRGFSNQPQHF. The full variable domain, in which reference TRBV30 and TRBJ1-5 provide the parts outside the CDR3, is SQTIHQWPATLVQPVGSPLSLECTVEGTSNPNLYWYRQAAGRGLQLLFYSVGIGQISSEVPQNLSASRPQDRQFILSSKKLLLSDSGFYLCAWSIWDRGFSNQPQHFGDGTRLSIL.

The genes are TRBV10-2 and TRBJ1-5, with 9 bases matching TRBD1. The CDR3 totals 13 residues. Trimming removed 7 bases from V and 6 bases from J; junction bases left unmatched: 4. Germline values: CDR1 WSHSY, CDR2 SAAADI. Written as DNA, the CDR3 is TGCGCCAGCACCACAGGGGGCGGTCAGCCCCAGCATTTT. Its protein is CASTTGGGQPQHF.

This clone has only a few counts. The chain couples TRBV7-3 to TRBJ2-2; D not resolved. The germline V gene has CDR1 SGHTA and CDR2 FQGTGA. CDR3 length equals 13 residues. V shed 1 base and J shed 4 bases, with 4 bases lying between them. This chain's CDR3 is CASSLISTGELFF. Here the CDR3 DNA reads TGTGCCAGCAGCTTAATCTCCACCGGGGAGCTGTTTTTT. The full variable domain, its missing parts supplied by reference TRBV7-3 and TRBJ2-2, is GAGVSQTPSNKVTEKGKYVELRCDPISGHTALYWYRQSLGQGPEFLIYFQGTGAADDSGLPNDRFFAVRPEGSVSTLKIQRTERGDSAVYLCASSLISTGELFFGEGSRLTVL.

The chain employs TRBV6-4 and TRBJ1-5, with no clear D. Germline values: CDR1 MRHNA, CDR2 SNTAGT. The CDR3 has 13 amino acids. V shed 3 bases and J shed 4 bases, with 7 bases lying between them. CDR3 residues: CASSEAENQPQHF. The CDR3 nucleotides read TGTGCCAGCAGTGAAGCGGAAAATCAGCCCCAGCATTTT.

The chain combines TRBV10-2 with TRBJ2-7; 7 bases map to TRBD1. Germline values: CDR1 WSHSY, CDR2 SAAADI. The V gene end was trimmed by 10 bases and the J gene end by 2 bases; junction bases not matched to a gene: 5. The CDR3 totals 12 residues. Written as DNA, the CDR3 is TGCGCCACCTGGGACAGACCCTACGAGCAGTACTTC. As protein: CATWDRPYEQYF.

The table lists this clone with a few counts. The chain couples TRBV4-1 to TRBJ2-7, with 8 bases lining up with TRBD2. From germline, CDR1 is MGHRA and CDR2 YSYEKL. CDR3 size: 16 residues. The ends lost 0 bases at V and 3 bases at J; junction bases unmatched: 7. The CDR3 loop reads CASSQDKSGGSYEQYF. The CDR3 region has the DNA TGCGCCAGCAGCCAAGATAAAAGCGGGGGCAGCTACGAGCAGTACTTC.

This chain joins TRBV7-2 and TRBJ1-5; 9 nucleotides line up with TRBD1. The CDR3 consists of 14 residues. V lost 3 bases to trimming and J lost 4 bases; unmatched junction nucleotides: 1. Germline V gene data show CDR1 as SGHTA and CDR2 as FQGNSA. The CDR3 is CASSFGQGNQPQHF. For the CDR3, the DNA is TGTGCCAGCAGCTTCGGACAGGGGAATCAGCCCCAGCATTTT. The complete variable domain, with remaining parts taken from reference TRBV7-2 and TRBJ1-5, reads GAGVSQSPSNKVTEKGKDVELRCDPISGHTALYWYRQSLGQGLEFLIYFQGNSAPDKSGLPSDRFSAERTGGSVSTLTIQRTQQEDSAVYLCASSFGQGNQPQHFGDGTRLSIL.

As for this clone: Compared with germline, one end of the junction differs, possibly owing to a read error. This rearrangement joins TRBV7-7 to TRBJ2-7, with D possibly being TRBD1 (5 bases). The CDR3 spans 14 residues. Germline assignment: CDR1 SSHAT and CDR2 FNYEAQ (reference sequence). CDR3 DNA sequence: TGTGCTAGCAGCCCGCTAGGGCGTAGGGGCGAGCAGTACTTC. Residues: CASSPLGRRGEQYF.

This clone came up once. The J gene is TRBJ2-5, the V gene TRBV19, with a weak D call TRBD1 (5 bases). Germline V gene lookup returns CDR1 LNHDA and CDR2 SQIVND (reference sequence). The CDR3 is made up of 13 amino acids. Trimming pared 8 bases from V and 0 bases from J, leaving 10 bases between. In nucleotides, the CDR3 is TGTGCCAGTGGCAGGACATACCAAGAGACCCAGTACTTC. It codes for CASGRTYQETQYF.

The gene calls are TRBV6-1 and TRBJ1-4; 7 positions match TRBD1. The germline CDR1 and CDR2 sequences are MNHNS and SASEGT. This CDR3 is 15 amino acids long. V was pared by 2 bases and J by 5 bases, with 5 bases of the junction left unmatched. The CDR3 protein is CASSEIRGENEKLFF. The CDR3 bases are TGTGCCAGCAGTGAAATCAGGGGGGAGAATGAAAAACTGTTTTTT.

This clone was observed a handful of times. The rearrangement links TRBV14 to TRBJ2-3; possible D gene TRBD2, 7 bases. Germline CDR1 SGHDN, CDR2 FVKESK. CDR3 size: 13 residues. V was clipped by 4 bases and J by 9 bases, with 14 bases between them. The CDR3 here is CASSPAGAGTQYF. The CDR3 DNA reads TGTGCCAGCAGCCCGGCGGGGGCCGGAACGCAGTATTTT.

The CDR3 DNA reads as TGTGCCAGCTCACCGACAGGGGACGGACAAGAGACCCAGTACTTC. Translated: CASSPTGDGQETQYF. The chain recombines TRBV18 with TRBJ2-5; 8 positions agree with TRBD1. The V gene end was trimmed by 3 bases and the J gene end by 2 bases; junction bases not matched to a gene: 5. The CDR3 is 15 amino acids. In germline, CDR1 is KGHSH, CDR2 LQKENI.

CDR3 amino acids: CASSIGGDQETQYF. In nucleotides, the CDR3 is TGTGCCAGTAGTATTGGCGGGGACCAAGAGACCCAGTACTTC. The chain recombines TRBV19 with TRBJ2-5, with D maybe TRBD2 (6 bases). V was trimmed by 3 bases and J by 0 bases, leaving 8 bases between them. CDR1 LNHDA and CDR2 SQIVND come from the germline V gene (reference sequence). This CDR3 comprises 14 residues.

V gene TRBV27 combines with J gene TRBJ2-5; D possibly corresponds to TRBD1 (5 bases). The CDR3 length is 14 residues. V dropped 1 base and J dropped 5 bases, with 11 bases sitting between them. Germline CDR1 and CDR2: MNHEY and SMNVEV (reference sequence). CDR3 loop: CASSLYQGGETQYF. In DNA form, the CDR3 reads TGTGCCAGCAGTTTATATCAGGGTGGGGAGACCCAGTACTTC.

The gene calls are TRBV7-9 and TRBJ1-6, with 7 positions matching TRBD1. The V gene end was trimmed by 1 base and the J gene end by 5 bases; junction bases not matched to a gene: 5. Germline V gene sequence: CDR1 SEHNR, CDR2 FQNEAQ (reference sequence). This CDR3 contains 16 residues. CDR3 sequence (DNA): TGTGCCAGCAGCTTAGATTCGCAGGGGGATAATTCACCCCTCCACTTT. The encoded protein is CASSLDSQGDNSPLHF.

This chain connects TRBV2 to TRBJ2-3, with 9 positions matching TRBD2. J was trimmed by 4 bases and V by 5 bases; bases with no gene match: 4. Germline CDR1 reads SNHLY; CDR2 reads FYNNEI. The CDR3 length is 14 residues. The CDR3 protein is CASSPGLAPDTQYF. In DNA, the CDR3 is TGTGCCAGCAGTCCGGGACTAGCCCCAGATACGCAGTATTTT.

For this clone: Other DNA sequences in this sample translate to the same CDR3. The chain uses TRBV2 and TRBJ2-7; D is perhaps TRBD2 (5 bases). Per the germline V gene, CDR1 is SNHLY and CDR2 is FYNNEI. V lost 5 bases to trimming and J lost 0 bases, with 5 bases between them. CDR3 length: 12 amino acids. The CDR3 protein is CASSRGSYEQYF. CDR3 bases: TGTGCCAGCAGTCGGGGCTCCTACGAGCAGTACTTC.

This clone was seen many times. The genes are TRBV29-1 and TRBJ2-3; 7 bases align to TRBD1. The V and J ends lost 4 bases and 0 bases, in that order; junction bases with no gene match: 10. The V gene's germline CDR1 is SQVTM and CDR2 ANQGSEA. This CDR3 contains 16 residues. Written as DNA, the CDR3 is TGCAGCGTTGGCGGTCTCACAGGGGCTAGCACAGATACGCAGTATTTT. Residues: CSVGGLTGASTDTQYF.

This clone was observed a handful of times. The chain employs TRBV11-3 and TRBJ2-5; the match to TRBD1 covers 12 bases. V lost 6 bases and J lost 5; bases outside the gene matches: 10. Germline loops: CDR1 SGHNT, CDR2 YENEEA. The length of the CDR3 is 16 residues. For the CDR3, the DNA is TGTGCCAGCAGTCGTAGCGGGACAGGGGGCGTGGAGACCCAGTACTTC. This encodes CASSRSGTGGVETQYF.

This clone was observed a handful of times. Distinct nucleotide sequences in the sample also encode this CDR3. The CDR3 DNA reads TGTGCCAGCAGCTTAGCCCTAGCGGGGACCTACAATGAGCAGTTCTTC. Translation gives CASSLALAGTYNEQFF. The genes are TRBV7-9 and TRBJ2-1; 9 positions match TRBD2. The CDR3 contains 16 residues. The V segment lost 0 bases and the J segment 2 bases; nucleotides outside the gene matches: 2. CDR1 and CDR2 (germline): SEHNR, FQNEAQ (reference sequence).

The rearrangement links TRBV4-1 to TRBJ1-1; D perhaps matches TRBD1 (5 bases). The ends were cut back, 1 base at V and 6 bases at J, with 15 bases in the middle. The CDR3 totals 15 residues. Germline V lookup: CDR1 MGHRA, CDR2 YSYEKL. The CDR3 is CASSQGRQPRAEAFF. The CDR3 nucleotides are TGCGCCAGCAGCCAAGGGCGACAGCCACGTGCTGAAGCTTTCTTT.

Comments on this clone: The junction shows a germline mismatch at one end, possibly a read error. DNA for the CDR3: TGTTCCAGCAGCTTCATCACAGGGAGTTCTGGAAACACCATATATTTT. Its protein is CSSSFITGSSGNTIYF. This chain joins TRBV7-9 and TRBJ1-3, with a possible D match to TRBD1 (6 bases). The CDR3 spans 16 residues. The germline V gene encodes CDR1 SEHNR and CDR2 FQNEAQ (reference sequence).

The chain recombines TRBV19 with TRBJ1-2; D not resolved. The CDR3 has 12 amino acids. CDR1 and CDR2 (germline): LNHDA, SQIVND (reference sequence). Trimming stripped 10 bases from V and 8 bases from J, with 17 bases between. DNA for the CDR3: TGTGCCACGTCTTACACCCTGGGCGGCTACACCTTC. This gives the protein CATSYTLGGYTF.